This TCR beta chain originates from a study of cytotoxic CD8 clonotypes in ibrutinib-treated CLL. Germline V gives CDR1 SGHTA, CDR2 FQGNSA. The CDR3 extends over 14 amino acids. J gave up 5 bases and V 6 bases, and 6 bases lay outside the gene matches. The protocol was immunoSEQ multiplex PCR, while the TCRdb copy is restricted to in-frame clones and leaves out a portion. This table has about 150,000 clones, over 60% appearing once. Sample: PBMCs, taken after 12 months of ibrutinib treatment. This sequence joins TRBV7-2 and TRBJ2-5, with 10 bases identical to TRBD1. The receptor's source is a human donor with chronic lymphocytic leukemia. The CDR3 here is CASRRQGALETQYF. CDR3 coding DNA: TGTGCCAGCAGGAGACAGGGGGCCTTGGAGACCCAGTACTTC.